One and the same sample provided the 10 T cell receptor beta chains below, sequenced in a study of beta chain features in type 1 diabetes. The study, taken as a whole, reports: When Type 1 diabetes patients were examined, their TCRB CDR3s proved moderately but significantly shorter in all four CD4+ subsets.

These receptors are not linked to any known antigen. Expressed TCRB transcripts were sequenced because the isolated RNA had all been reverse transcribed beforehand. Clones were read by immunoSEQ multiplex PCR, and TCRdb kept only the in-frame ones, dropping some. The sample records 250,000 to 350,000 clones, over 14% being singletons. The specimen was naive CD4+ T cells from blood. All receptors come from a man aged 18 to 30 with type 1 diabetes.

The gene calls are TRBV5-1 and TRBJ2-5; 8 nucleotides match TRBD1. The CDR3 extends over 15 amino acids. Germline CDR1 is SGHRS and CDR2 is YFSETQ. Trimming cost V 0 bases and J 4 bases; bases outside gene matches: 5. This CDR3 is CASSLADREGETQYF. CDR3 in DNA: TGCGCCAGCAGCTTGGCGGACAGGGAAGGAGAGACCCAGTACTTC.

Points on this clone: The same CDR3 also results from other DNA sequences found in this sample. V is TRBV9 and J is TRBJ2-1, with TRBD2 matching 7 bases. Germline V gives CDR1 SGDLS, CDR2 YYNGEE. This CDR3 is 15 amino acids long. The V gene end was trimmed by 0 bases and the J gene end by 3 bases; junction bases not matched to a gene: 3. The CDR3 DNA is TGTGCCAGCAGCGTAGCGGGGGGAGGCTACAATGAGCAGTTCTTC. Translated: CASSVAGGGYNEQFF.

This sequence joins TRBV5-6 and TRBJ1-2; D is unresolved. The V gene lost 2 bases and the J gene lost 5 bases, with 10 bases spanning the gap. The germline V gene has CDR1 SGHDT and CDR2 YYEEEE. The CDR3 has 13 residues. CDR3 nucleotides: TGTGCCAGCAGCTTCGACCCGGGTTATGGCTACACCTTC. Its translation is CASSFDPGYGYTF. Looking up the rest from reference TRBV5-6 and TRBJ1-2 gives the full variable domain: DAGVTQSPTHLIKTRGQQVTLRCSPKSGHDTVSWYQQALGQGPQFIFQYYEEEERQRGNFPDRFSGHQFPNYSSELNVNALLLGDSALYLCASSFDPGYGYTFGSGTRLTVV.

This clone turned up a few times. The CDR3 here is CSVDGYYGYTF. In nucleotides, the CDR3 is TGCAGCGTTGACGGGTACTATGGCTACACCTTC. V and J are TRBV29-1 and TRBJ1-2; D is uncertain. V was trimmed by 3 bases and J by 3 bases, leaving 5 bases between them. Germline CDR1 is SQVTM and CDR2 is ANQGSEA. The CDR3 is 11 amino acids.

This clone has only a few counts. The chain recombines TRBV7-9 with TRBJ1-2, with D possibly matching TRBD1 (6 bases). The CDR3 extends over 14 amino acids. V was pared by 5 bases and J by 6 bases, with 16 bases between. The germline V gene has CDR1 SEHNR and CDR2 FQNEAQ (reference sequence). The CDR3 coding sequence is TGTGCCAGCAGCCAAAACAGGGCGGTAAATGGCTACACCTTC. Residues: CASSQNRAVNGYTF. Drawing the rest from reference TRBV7-9 and TRBJ1-2, the complete variable domain is DTGVSQNPRHKITKRGQNVTFRCDPISEHNRLYWYRQTLGQGPEFLTYFQNEAQLEKSRLLSDRFSAERPKGSFSTLEIQRTEQGDSAMYLCASSQNRAVNGYTFGSGTRLTVV.

V usage is TRBV7-2 and J usage is TRBJ2-5, with TRBD2 matching over 13 bases. The CDR3 contains 16 residues. Germline values: CDR1 SGHTA, CDR2 FQGNSA. The junction had 8 bases not matched to a gene; V was cut back by 5 bases and J by 5 bases. For the CDR3, the DNA is TGTGCCAGCAGCGCCCGACTAGCGGGGGGCCCGGAGACCCAGTACTTC. Amino acids: CASSARLAGGPETQYF.

The genes are TRBV30 and TRBJ1-6; TRBD1 aligns across 8 bases. V gave up 2 bases and J gave up 11 bases; unmatched junction bases: 5. The V gene's germline CDR1 is GTSNPN and CDR2 SVGIG (reference sequence). This CDR3 comprises 13 residues. The CDR3 region is CAWSSQGAAPLHF. CDR3 coding DNA: TGTGCCTGGAGTTCCCAGGGGGCGGCACCCCTCCACTTT. Full variable domain (remainder filled in from reference TRBV30 and TRBJ1-6): SQTIHQWPATLVQPVGSPLSLECTVEGTSNPNLYWYRQAAGRGLQLLFYSVGIGQISSEVPQNLSASRPQDRQFILSSKKLLLSDSGFYLCAWSSQGAAPLHFGNGTRLTVT.

This sequence joins TRBV19 and TRBJ2-1; 10 bases line up with TRBD1. This CDR3 region has 14 residues. Germline trimming cut 10 bases from V and 10 bases from J; bases unmatched to any gene: 13. Germline CDR1 is LNHDA and CDR2 is SQIVND (reference sequence). CDR3 coding DNA: TGTGCCACCCGCCGGGGACAGGGGATGAGGGAGCAGTTCTTC. Amino acid sequence: CATRRGQGMREQFF.

V usage is TRBV7-9 and J usage is TRBJ2-2; 9 bases map to TRBD1. Germline CDR1 is SEHNR and CDR2 is FQNEAQ (reference sequence). This CDR3 is 14 amino acids long. J was trimmed by 9 bases and V by 6 bases; bases with no gene match: 8. The DNA of the CDR3 is TGTGCCAGCAGACGGGACAGGGACGGCAGGGAGCTGTTTTTT. As protein: CASRRDRDGRELFF.

The chain is built from TRBV7-9 and TRBJ2-1, with TRBD2 matching over 15 bases. Germline CDR1 SEHNR, CDR2 FQNEAQ (reference sequence). The CDR3 has 19 amino acids. J gave up 0 bases and V 4 bases, and 7 bases lay outside the gene matches. For the CDR3, the DNA is TGTGCCAGCAGCTGGACCGGGACTAGCGGGAGGTTCTCCTACAATGAGCAGTTCTTC. Translated, it gives CASSWTGTSGRFSYNEQFF.